These 18 T cell receptor beta chains came from one sample sequenced in a study of blood T cells in healthy people across ages. With a J-beta primer mix and a sample-barcoded 5' primer, a second PCR ran about 7 to 12 cycles. TCRdb independently ran MiXCR on the 5' RACE reads; one entry per CDR3 protein. The table shows approximately 850,000 distinct CDR3 sequences, with roughly 50% occurring only once. The sequenced sample consisted of blood. The receptors here all came from a man aged 25-45 years in good health.

The J gene is TRBJ2-7, the V gene TRBV4-3, with TRBD2 matching over 7 bases. The J call may be wrong; the DNA end is better matched by TRBJ2-5. The CDR3 sequence is 16 residues long. CDR1 is LGHNA and CDR2 is YSLEER in the germline V gene. In DNA form, the CDR3 reads TGCGCCAGCAGCTACATCGCTAGCGGAGAGGAAGAGACCCAGTACTTC. This sequence encodes CASSYIASGEEETQYF.

The table lists this clonotype with a few counts. J is TRBJ2-3 and V is TRBV28, with D unresolved. The V gene's germline CDR1 is MDHEN and CDR2 SYDVKM. CDR3 length: 14 amino acids. V lost 7 bases and J lost 2, with 13 bases in between. The CDR3 reads CASTNTINTDTQYF. CDR3 DNA: TGTGCCAGCACCAACACCATAAACACAGATACGCAGTATTTT.

The J gene is TRBJ1-2, the V gene TRBV29-1; D is undetermined. Germline V CDR1 and CDR2: SQVTM, ANQGSEA. CDR3 size: 10 residues. Trimming removed 4 bases from V and 8 bases from J, with 8 bases in between. The CDR3 DNA follows: TGCAGCGTTGGAAAGACCGGCTACACCTTC. Amino acids: CSVGKTGYTF.

This clonotype appeared a few times. The CDR3 spells CAWSKTRTTEAFF. CDR3 DNA: TGTGCCTGGAGTAAGACGCGGACCACTGAAGCTTTCTTT. The chain recombines TRBV30 with TRBJ1-1; D gene uncertain. Germline V gives CDR1 GTSNPN, CDR2 SVGIG (reference sequence). V lost 2 bases, J lost 4 bases, and 11 bases lay in between. The CDR3 extends over 13 amino acids.

A few counts support this clonotype. This chain connects TRBV29-1 to TRBJ2-3; no clear D. Between the trimmed V and J ends, which lost 5 bases and 2 bases, there was a span of 14 bases. This CDR3 is 14 amino acids long. Germline V gives CDR1 SQVTM, CDR2 ANQGSEA. CDR3 amino acids: CSVSGDAHTDTQYF. CDR3 in DNA: TGCAGCGTTAGTGGGGATGCTCACACAGATACGCAGTATTTT.

The rearrangement joins TRBV29-1 to TRBJ2-5; D may be TRBD2 (5 bases). The CDR3 totals 14 residues. The germline V gene encodes CDR1 SQVTM and CDR2 ANQGSEA. V was shortened by 7 bases and J by 1 base, with 16 bases between the two germline ends. The CDR3 nucleotides are TGCAGCGGGATCCTCGGACTCCCCCAAGAGACCCAGTACTTC. This translates into CSGILGLPQETQYF.

The table lists this clonotype with a few counts. V gene TRBV20-1 combines with J gene TRBJ2-7; D is ambiguous. V lost 6 bases and J lost 1, with 16 bases in between. Per the germline V gene, CDR1 is DFQATT and CDR2 is SNEGSKA (reference sequence). CDR3 length equals 14 residues. CDR3 in amino acids: CSARRSGESYEQYF. DNA of the CDR3: TGCAGTGCCCGCAGGTCAGGAGAGTCCTACGAGCAGTACTTC.

CDR3 sequence: CASRKGQPVQPQHF. As DNA, the CDR3 is TGTGCCAGCAGGAAAGGACAACCGGTTCAGCCCCAGCATTTT. This chain connects TRBV6-1 to TRBJ1-5; a possible D gene is TRBD1 (5 bases). With 6 bases removed from V and 6 bases from J, the gap between germline ends came to 15 bases. This CDR3 region has 14 residues. In germline, CDR1 is MNHNS, CDR2 SASEGT.

The chain is built from TRBV20-1 and TRBJ2-4, with 8 bases fitting TRBD2. With the DNA end fitting TRBJ2-7 better, the J assignment may be wrong. Germline-derived CDR1 and CDR2 are DFQATT and SNEGSKA (reference sequence). The CDR3 spans 17 residues. The CDR3 nucleotides are TGCAGTGCTAGAGATATCCGAGCGGGAGCGAGGGGATACGAGCAGTACTTC. Translated: CSARDIRAGARGYEQYF.

The table lists this clonotype with a few counts. The J gene is TRBJ2-1, the V gene TRBV24-1; D not resolved. Deletions cut 5 bases from V and 7 bases from J, with 11 bases between. This CDR3 region has 13 residues. Germline V gene data show CDR1 as KGHDR and CDR2 as SFDVKD. The CDR3 region is CATSVGDGNEQFF. In DNA form, the CDR3 reads TGTGCCACCAGTGTTGGAGACGGAAATGAGCAGTTCTTC.

DNA of the CDR3: TGTGCCAGCAGCTTGAGGGCGGGCGGGTCCTACAATGAGCAGTTCTTC. The encoded protein is CASSLRAGGSYNEQFF. This chain joins TRBV7-2 and TRBJ2-1, with a tentative D call TRBD2 (5 bases). Trimming took 3 bases from V and 1 from J, leaving 13 bases between them. The CDR3 extends over 16 amino acids. The germline V gene has CDR1 SGHTA and CDR2 FQGNSA.

This chain uses TRBV7-9 with TRBJ2-7; D possibly corresponds to TRBD2 (6 bases). The length of the CDR3 is 14 residues. V lost 8 bases, J lost 5 bases, and 19 bases lay in between. The V gene's germline CDR1 is SEHNR and CDR2 FQNEAQ (reference sequence). As DNA, the CDR3 is TGTGCCAGCCAACACGCGACTAGGAGCGACGAGCAGTACTTC. This sequence encodes CASQHATRSDEQYF.

V gene TRBV25-1 combines with J gene TRBJ2-3; a weak D match, TRBD2 (6 bases). This CDR3 has 15 residues. The germline V and J ends were trimmed by 3 bases and 6 bases, with 16 bases remaining between them. The germline V gene has CDR1 MGHDK and CDR2 SYGVNS. CDR3 DNA: TGTGCCAGCAGTGAGGGGCGGGGTGATTCGGATACGCAGTATTTT. Its protein product is CASSEGRGDSDTQYF.

On this clonotype itself: At one end, the junction sequence differs from germline, possibly due to a read error. This chain connects TRBV20-1 to TRBJ2-3; 7 bases are shared with TRBD1. The CDR3 contains 11 residues. Germline CDR1 DFQATT, CDR2 SNEGSKA (reference sequence). DNA of the CDR3: TGCAGCGCTAACACAGGGGTTACGCAGTATTTT. Its protein is CSANTGVTQYF.

This clonotype has a handful of counts. The chain is built from TRBV5-1 and TRBJ2-5, with 11 positions matching TRBD2. The CDR3 totals 17 residues. The trim removed 0 bases at V and 2 bases at J, leaving 6 bases unmatched. CDR1 SGHRS and CDR2 YFSETQ come from the germline V gene. DNA for the CDR3: TGCGCCAGCAGCTTGGTCTTTCGACTAGCGGGGCAAGAGACCCAGTACTTC. Translated: CASSLVFRLAGQETQYF.

The V and J genes are TRBV27 and TRBJ2-1; TRBD2 agrees at 13 bases. The germline CDR1 and CDR2 sequences are MNHEY and SMNVEV (reference sequence). The ends lost 4 bases at V and 4 bases at J; junction bases unmatched: 7. The CDR3 sequence is 17 residues long. In DNA form, the CDR3 reads TGTGCCAGCAGTTCTCGATGGACTAGCGGGGGTTACAATGAGCAGTTCTTC. This translates into CASSSRWTSGGYNEQFF.

The rearrangement joins TRBV7-9 to TRBJ2-7, with 9 bases that match TRBD2. Germline V CDR1 and CDR2: SEHNR, FQNEAQ (reference sequence). J gave up 2 bases and V 3 bases, and 11 bases lay outside the gene matches. This CDR3 comprises 17 residues. The chain's CDR3 is CASSFSASASGAYEQYF. In nucleotides, the CDR3 is TGTGCCAGCAGCTTTTCGGCCTCGGCTAGCGGGGCCTACGAGCAGTACTTC.

This clonotype occurred a few times. The chain links TRBV3-1 to TRBJ2-1, with a tentative D call TRBD2 (6 bases). V was cut by 8 bases and J by 8 bases, with 19 bases left in between. Germline V gene data show CDR1 as LGHDT and CDR2 as YNNKEL (reference sequence). The CDR3 has 14 residues. In DNA form, the CDR3 reads TGTGCCAGCCGTCTGGGACTTAGTTCATATGAGCAGTTCTTC. Its protein is CASRLGLSSYEQFF.